This T cell receptor beta chain was retrieved from a study of cytomegalovirus exposure and HLA in healthy donors. It was the approximately 110-subject validation cohort, separate from the approximately 700-subject first cohort, to which the donors belonged. Study findings and constraints: The classifier, whose performance was assessed in both the original and validation cohorts, reportedly diagnosed cytomegalovirus status with high specificity and sensitivity. A few of the chains that were CMV-associated were confirmed in vitro to be specific for CMV antigens.

About this clone itself: Its antigen is currently unknown.

Looked up from germline, CDR1 is LGHNA and CDR2 is YSLEER. The CDR3 is made up of 15 amino acids. Germline trimming cut 1 base from V and 8 bases from J; bases unmatched to any gene: 5. Only in-frame clones appear in the TCRdb table, and some are missing; sequencing was by immunoSEQ multiplex PCR. Counted here are 150,000 to 200,000 clones, 70% to 90% occurring once; the ten biggest clones make up roughly 5.7%. The J gene is TRBJ1-4, the V gene TRBV4-3; 9 bases match TRBD1. The receptor comes from a woman younger than 45 in good health and CMV-seronegative. The sequencing sample was made of PBMCs. CDR3 nucleotides: TGCGCCAGCAGCCAAGGGGGGACAGGGCTGGAAAAACTGTTTTTT. Its protein product is CASSQGGTGLEKLFF.